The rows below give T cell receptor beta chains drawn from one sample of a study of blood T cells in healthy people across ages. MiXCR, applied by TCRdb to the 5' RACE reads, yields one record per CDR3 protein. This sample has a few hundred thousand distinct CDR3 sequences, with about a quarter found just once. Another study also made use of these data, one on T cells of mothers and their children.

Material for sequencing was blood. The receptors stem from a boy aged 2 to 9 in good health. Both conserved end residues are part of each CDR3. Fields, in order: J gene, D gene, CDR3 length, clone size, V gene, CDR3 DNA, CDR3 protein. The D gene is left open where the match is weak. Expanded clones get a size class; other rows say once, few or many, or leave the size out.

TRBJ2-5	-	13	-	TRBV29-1	TGCAGCGTTGGAAGGCTGAACCAAGAGACCCAGTACTTC	CSVGRLNQETQYF
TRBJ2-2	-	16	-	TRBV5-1	TGCGCCAGCAGCTTGGCGGGGCGGGAGAACACCGGGGAGCTGTTTTTT	CASSLAGRENTGELFF
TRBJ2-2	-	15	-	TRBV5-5	TGTGCCAGCAGCCTGGAGGACGGGAACACCGGGGAGCTGTTTTTT	CASSLEDGNTGELFF
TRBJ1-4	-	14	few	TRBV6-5	TGTGCCAGCAGCCGCGGACCCGCGAGGGAAAAACTGTTTTTT	CASSRGPAREKLFF
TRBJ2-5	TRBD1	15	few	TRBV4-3	TGCGCCAGCAGCCGGACAGGGGGCGAGGTAGAGACCCAGTACTTC	CASSRTGGEVETQYF
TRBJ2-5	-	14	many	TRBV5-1	TGCGCCAGCAGCTTGCTATCCGGCCAAGAGACCCAGTACTTC	CASSLLSGQETQYF
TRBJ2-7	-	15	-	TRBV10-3	TGTGCCATCAGTGACCTGCGGGGAAAGTCCTACGAGCAGTACTTC	CAISDLRGKSYEQYF
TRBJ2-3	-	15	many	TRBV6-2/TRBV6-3	TGTGCCAGCACCACGGGACGCGGGAGCACAGATACGCAGTATTTT	CASTTGRGSTDTQYF
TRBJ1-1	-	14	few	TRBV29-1	TGCAGCCCTAACAGGGTTTATGTGAACACTGAAGCTTTCTTT	CSPNRVYVNTEAFF
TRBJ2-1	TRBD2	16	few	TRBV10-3	TGTGCCATCAGTGGATCTAGCGGGAGCTCCTACAATGAGCAGTTCTTC	CAISGSSGSSYNEQFF
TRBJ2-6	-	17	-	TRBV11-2	TGTGCCAGCAGCCTTCATCGGTGGGGCTCTGGGGCCAACGTCCTGACTTTC	CASSLHRWGSGANVLTF
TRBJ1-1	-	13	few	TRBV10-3	TGTGCCACTAAAGTGACAGAAAACACTGAAGCTTTCTTT	CATKVTENTEAFF
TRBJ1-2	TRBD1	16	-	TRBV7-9	TGTGCCAGCAGCTTAGTAGATCCCTCGACAGGGGATGGCTACACCTTC	CASSLVDPSTGDGYTF
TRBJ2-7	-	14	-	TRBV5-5	TGTGCCGGCAGCCTGAGACACAACGTCTACGAGCAGTACTTC	CAGSLRHNVYEQYF
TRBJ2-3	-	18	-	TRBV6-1	TGTGCCAGCAGTAGCGGGACAGCGACCCTCGAAAACACAGATACGCAGTATTTT	CASSSGTATLENTDTQYF
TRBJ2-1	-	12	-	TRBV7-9	TGTGCCAGCAGCTTTATTCGGGGTGAGCAGTTCTTC	CASSFIRGEQFF
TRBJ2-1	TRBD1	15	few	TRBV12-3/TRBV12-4	TGTGCCAGCAGCCTCGGGACAGGGGACTACAATGAGCAGTTCTTC	CASSLGTGDYNEQFF
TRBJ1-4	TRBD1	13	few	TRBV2	TGTGCCAGCAGGACCCAGGGGGGTGAAAAACTGTTTTTT	CASRTQGGEKLFF
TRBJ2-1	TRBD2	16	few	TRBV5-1	TGCGCCAGCAGCCCAGAGACTAGCGGGGGATACAATGAGCAGTTCTTC	CASSPETSGGYNEQFF
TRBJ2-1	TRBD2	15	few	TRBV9	TGTGCCAGCAGCGCGGGAGGCAGCTCCTACAATGAGCAGTTCTTC	CASSAGGSSYNEQFF
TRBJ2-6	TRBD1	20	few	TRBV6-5	TGTGCCAGCAGTTACTCCCCTGCGGCAGGGGGCATAGATGGGGCCAACGTCCTGACTTTC	CASSYSPAAGGIDGANVLTF
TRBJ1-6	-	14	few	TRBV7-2	TGTGCCAGCAGCTTAGAGGGAACAGTTTCACCCCTCCACTTT	CASSLEGTVSPLHF
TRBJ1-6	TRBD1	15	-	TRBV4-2	TGTGCCAGCAGCCAGGACAGGGGTGTTCGTTCACCCCTCCACTTT	CASSQDRGVRSPLHF
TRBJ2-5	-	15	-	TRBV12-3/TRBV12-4	TGTGCCAGCTCCTCTGGGGCGGAATTACAAGAGACCCAGTACTTC	CASSSGAELQETQYF
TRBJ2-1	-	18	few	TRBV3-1	TGTGCCAGCAGCCAAGGAGTAGGTGGCAGGCCTGGGCGCGATGAGCAGTTCTTC	CASSQGVGGRPGRDEQFF
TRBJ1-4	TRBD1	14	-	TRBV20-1	TGCAGTGCTAGAGATAAAACAGGGGGTGAAAAACTGTTTTTT	CSARDKTGGEKLFF
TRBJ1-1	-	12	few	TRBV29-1	TGCAGCGTTGAAGGTATCTACACTGAAGCTTTCTTT	CSVEGIYTEAFF
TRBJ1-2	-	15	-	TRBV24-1	TGTGCCACCAGTGATTCCCAGGCAACAGACTATGGCTACACCTTC	CATSDSQATDYGYTF
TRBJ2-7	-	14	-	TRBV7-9	TGTGCCAGCAGCTTAGCTATCACCCACTACGAGCAGTACTTC	CASSLAITHYEQYF
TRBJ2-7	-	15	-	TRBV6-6	TGTGCCAGCAACAGCCGGGACATAGGATACTACGAGCAGTACTTC	CASNSRDIGYYEQYF
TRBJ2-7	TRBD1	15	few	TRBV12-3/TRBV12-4	TGTGCCAGCAGCCCCGTTCGGGACAGGGGGAACGAGCAGTACTTC	CASSPVRDRGNEQYF
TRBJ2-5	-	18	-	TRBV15	TGTGCCACCAGCAGAGATAGGGGGGGGCGCGCCCCCCAAGAGACCCAGTACTTC	CATSRDRGGRAPQETQYF
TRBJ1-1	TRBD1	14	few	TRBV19	TGTGCCAGTAGTATCCCGGGACAGGGAACTGAAGCTTTCTTT	CASSIPGQGTEAFF
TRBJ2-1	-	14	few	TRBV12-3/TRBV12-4	TGTGCCAGCAGCCTTCGCGGAGTCTACAATGAGCAGTTCTTC	CASSLRGVYNEQFF
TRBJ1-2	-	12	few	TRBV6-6	TGTGCCAGCAGTTTTCGAAGGAGTGGCTACACCTTC	CASSFRRSGYTF
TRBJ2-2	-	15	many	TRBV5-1	TGCGCCAGCAGCTTGGACGGGGCTGCGACCGGGGAGCTGTTTTTT	CASSLDGAATGELFF
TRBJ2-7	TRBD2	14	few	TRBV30	TGTGCCTGGGGCGGGGGGCTACAACACTACGAGCAGTACTTC	CAWGGGLQHYEQYF
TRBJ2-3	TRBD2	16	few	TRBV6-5	TGTGCCAGCAGTTACGGGGGGACTAGCGGAGCAGATACGCAGTATTTT	CASSYGGTSGADTQYF
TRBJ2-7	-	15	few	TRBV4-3	TGTGCCAGCAGCTTGGGGCAGGGGCGGTCCTACGAGCAGTACTTC	CASSLGQGRSYEQYF